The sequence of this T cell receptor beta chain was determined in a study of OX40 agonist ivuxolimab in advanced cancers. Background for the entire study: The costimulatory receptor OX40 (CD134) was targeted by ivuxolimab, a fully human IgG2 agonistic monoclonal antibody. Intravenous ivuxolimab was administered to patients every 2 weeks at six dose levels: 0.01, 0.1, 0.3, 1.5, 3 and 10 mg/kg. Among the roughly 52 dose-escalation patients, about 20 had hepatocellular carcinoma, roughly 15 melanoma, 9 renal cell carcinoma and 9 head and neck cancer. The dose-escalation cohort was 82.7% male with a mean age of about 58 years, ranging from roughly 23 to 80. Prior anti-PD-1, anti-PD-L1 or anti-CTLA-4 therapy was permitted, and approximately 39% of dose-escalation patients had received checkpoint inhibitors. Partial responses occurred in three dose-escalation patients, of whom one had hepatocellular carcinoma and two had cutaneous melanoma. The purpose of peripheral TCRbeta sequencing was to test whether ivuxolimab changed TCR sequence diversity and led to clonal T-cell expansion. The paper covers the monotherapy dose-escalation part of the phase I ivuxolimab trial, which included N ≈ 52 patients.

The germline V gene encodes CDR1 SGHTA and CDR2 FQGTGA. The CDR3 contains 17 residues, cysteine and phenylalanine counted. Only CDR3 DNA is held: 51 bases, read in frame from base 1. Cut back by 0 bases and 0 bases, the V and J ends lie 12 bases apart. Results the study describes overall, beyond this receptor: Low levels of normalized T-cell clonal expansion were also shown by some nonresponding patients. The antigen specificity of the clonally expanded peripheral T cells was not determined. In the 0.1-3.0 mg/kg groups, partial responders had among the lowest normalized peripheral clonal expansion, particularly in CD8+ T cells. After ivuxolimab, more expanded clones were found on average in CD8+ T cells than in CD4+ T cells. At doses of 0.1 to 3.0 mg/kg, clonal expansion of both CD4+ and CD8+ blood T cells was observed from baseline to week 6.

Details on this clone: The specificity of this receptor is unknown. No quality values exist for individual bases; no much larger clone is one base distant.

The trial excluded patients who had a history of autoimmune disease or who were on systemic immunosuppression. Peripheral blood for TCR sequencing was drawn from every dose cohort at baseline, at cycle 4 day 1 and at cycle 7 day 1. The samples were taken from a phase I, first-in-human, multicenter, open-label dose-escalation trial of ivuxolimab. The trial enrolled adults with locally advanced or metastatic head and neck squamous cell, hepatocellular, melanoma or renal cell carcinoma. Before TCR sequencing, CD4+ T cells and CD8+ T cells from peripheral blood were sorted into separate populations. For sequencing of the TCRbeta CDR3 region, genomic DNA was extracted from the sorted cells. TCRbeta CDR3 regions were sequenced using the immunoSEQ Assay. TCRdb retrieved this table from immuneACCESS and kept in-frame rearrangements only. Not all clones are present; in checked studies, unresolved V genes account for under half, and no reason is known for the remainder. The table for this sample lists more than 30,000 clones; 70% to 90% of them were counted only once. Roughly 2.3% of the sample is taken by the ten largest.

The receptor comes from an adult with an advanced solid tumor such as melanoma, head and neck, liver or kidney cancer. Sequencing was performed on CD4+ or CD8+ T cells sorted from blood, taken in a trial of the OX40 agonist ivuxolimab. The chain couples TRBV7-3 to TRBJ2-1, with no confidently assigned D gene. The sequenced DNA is TGTGCCAGCAGCTTAACGTCAGTGGGCTCCTCCTACAATGAGCAGTTCTTC. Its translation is CASSLTSVGSSYNEQFF.